What follows is one T cell receptor (beta chain) and its context. The antigen is not known. The sample is drawn from a study of T cell responses to AZD1222 COVID-19 vaccine. The CDR3 has 12 amino acids. Per the germline V gene, CDR1 is SEHNR and CDR2 is FQNEAQ (reference sequence). V lost 2 bases and J lost 4, with 5 bases in between. General observations from the study: Nearly half of the spike-specific TCRs reportedly recognize variant regions that carry no mutations. Only six or seven AZD1222 recipients tested seropositive at baseline. After two AZD1222 doses, spike-specific TCR breadth and depth rose versus day 0. Spike-spanning, vaccine-associated CD4 TCRs were dominant at 160-218 and 743-854.

The method was immunoSEQ multiplex PCR; TCRdb's version includes in-frame clones alone and lacks a portion of them. The table lists about 130,000 clones, roughly 90% of them singletons. The sequence derives from an adult in good health. The sequencing here drew on peripheral blood, taken on day 0 of AZD1222 vaccination. The rearrangement joins TRBV7-9 to TRBJ1-1; D ambiguous. The CDR3 spells CASSLYSTEAFF. The CDR3 DNA follows: TGTGCCAGCAGCTTATATAGCACTGAAGCTTTCTTT. Full variable domain (remainder filled in from reference TRBV7-9 and TRBJ1-1): DTGVSQNPRHKITKRGQNVTFRCDPISEHNRLYWYRQTLGQGPEFLTYFQNEAQLEKSRLLSDRFSAERPKGSFSTLEIQRTEQGDSAMYLCASSLYSTEAFFGQGTRLTVV.